This section outlines one T cell receptor (beta chain) sequence together with its context. The antigen is undetermined. The data belong to a study of graft-versus-host responses after intestinal transplantation. Across the whole study: In this cohort, recipients had multivisceral, liver-intestinal, or isolated intestinal transplants. Induction with anti-thymocyte globulin, then tacrolimus and steroids for around three years, was given to all recipients.

Profiling relied on immunoSEQ multiplex PCR, and the TCRdb table lists in-frame clones only, not all of them. The sample holds around 12,000 clones; approximately 88% are singletons and the top ten take over 6.5%. Broader study findings: Within the allografts of patients who had graft-donor T cell macrochimerism, graft-versus-host to host-versus-graft clonal ratios were high. GvH clonotypes were identified within recipient marrow, with a subset emerging first in ileum or blood.

The clonotype comes from a human patient who received an intestinal transplant, so some T cells may come from the graft donor. Specimen: PBMCs, collected 306 days after intestinal transplant.

The CDR3: CASSQLAGVGNEQFF. Here the CDR3 DNA reads TGTGCCAGCAGCCAACTAGCGGGAGTGGGCAATGAGCAGTTCTTC. This chain uses TRBV7-6 with TRBJ2-1, with 11 bases that match TRBD2. V shed 5 bases, J shed 6 bases, and the junction held 6 bases outside the gene matches. The CDR3 has 15 residues. Germline lookup yields CDR1 SGHVS and CDR2 FNYEAQ.